One and the same sample provided the 32 T cell receptor beta chains below, sequenced in a study of Tregs in tolerant kidney transplant recipients. TCRdb keeps only in-frame clones here, not all; method: immunoSEQ multiplex PCR. Here the sample spans 60,000 to 95,000 clones, 95% to 98% being singletons. Here the sequenced sample was CD4+ T cells from blood, taken before the transplant. These receptors were collected from a human donor who received a combined kidney and bone marrow transplant.

V is TRBV6-5 and J is TRBJ1-5; TRBD1 agrees at 7 bases. From germline, CDR1 is MNHEY and CDR2 SVGAGI. This CDR3 region has 13 residues. V lost 6 bases to trimming and J lost 4 bases; unmatched junction nucleotides: 3. The CDR3 here is CASRDRANQPQHF. The DNA for the CDR3 is TGTGCCAGCAGAGACAGGGCTAATCAGCCCCAGCATTTT.

As DNA, the CDR3 is TGTGCCAGTAGTATAGGCTTAGGGGTCGGCAATCAGCCCCAGCATTTT. It encodes CASSIGLGVGNQPQHF. The V gene is TRBV19, the J gene TRBJ1-5, with D perhaps TRBD1 (5 bases). The CDR3 is made up of 16 amino acids. Germline-derived CDR1 and CDR2 are LNHDA and SQIVND (reference sequence). V was clipped by 1 base and J by 2 bases, with 12 bases between them.

The J gene is TRBJ2-3, the V gene TRBV5-1; 15 bases agree with TRBD2. V shed 2 bases, J shed 1 base, and the junction held 8 bases outside the gene matches. CDR3 size: 19 residues. CDR1 SGHRS and CDR2 YFSETQ come from the germline V gene. CDR3 nucleotides: TGCGCCAGCAGCTTCGGACTAGCGGGAGGGCCCGCGGGCACAGATACGCAGTATTTT. Encoded protein: CASSFGLAGGPAGTDTQYF. Using reference TRBV5-1 and TRBJ2-3 for the parts outside the CDR3, the full variable domain is KAGVTQTPRYLIKTRGQQVTLSCSPISGHRSVSWYQQTPGQGLQFLFEYFSETQRNKGNFPGRFSGRQFSNSRSEMNVSTLELGDSALYLCASSFGLAGGPAGTDTQYFGPGTRLTVL.

The chain combines TRBV5-1 with TRBJ2-5; 9 nucleotides agree with TRBD2. CDR3 size: 15 residues. Germline V CDR1 and CDR2: SGHRS, YFSETQ. V lost 0 bases, J lost 4 bases, and 4 bases stayed unmatched. The DNA of the CDR3 is TGCGCCAGCAGCTTGGGGCTACTAGCGGGAGAGACCCAGTACTTC. Amino acid sequence: CASSLGLLAGETQYF.

V usage is TRBV5-4 and J usage is TRBJ2-5, with TRBD2 identical over 7 bases. V dropped 0 bases and J dropped 3; count of bases not matched to a gene: 8. Germline loops: CDR1 SGHNT, CDR2 YYREEE (reference sequence). The CDR3 has 16 amino acids. The CDR3 nucleotides read TGTGCCAGCAGCTTGGGTCCCGGGGGGAACGAAGAGACCCAGTACTTC. Protein sequence: CASSLGPGGNEETQYF.

This clone was counted only a few times. J is TRBJ1-1 and V is TRBV27, with D possibly being TRBD1 (6 bases). CDR1 and CDR2 from the germline V gene are MNHEY and SMNVEV (reference sequence). V was trimmed by 3 bases and J by 1 base, leaving 9 bases between them. The CDR3 runs to 14 residues. CDR3 nucleotides: TGTGCCAGCAGTTTCCCAGGGGCGAACACTGAAGCTTTCTTT. Translation gives CASSFPGANTEAFF.

The chain has TRBV7-9 and TRBJ2-1; 10 nucleotides align to TRBD2. The trim removed 3 bases at V and 1 base at J, leaving 9 bases unmatched. Germline V gene data show CDR1 as SEHNR and CDR2 as FQNEAQ (reference sequence). The CDR3 spans 18 residues. In DNA, the CDR3 is TGTGCCAGCAGCTTCCTAGCGGGAGATTTAAGGTCCTACAATGAGCAGTTCTTC. As protein: CASSFLAGDLRSYNEQFF.

J is TRBJ1-5 and V is TRBV27; maybe TRBD1 (5 bases). The V end lost 0 bases, the J end lost 6 bases, and 15 bases lay between the germline ends. Germline CDR1 MNHEY, CDR2 SMNVEV (reference sequence). This CDR3 spans 16 amino acids. CDR3 protein: CASSLSGVGGGQPQHF. CDR3 sequence (DNA): TGTGCCAGCAGTTTATCGGGAGTGGGGGGAGGTCAGCCCCAGCATTTT.

The chain combines TRBV10-3 with TRBJ1-2; 8 bases match TRBD1. Germline-derived CDR1 and CDR2 are ENHRY and SYGVKD. The CDR3 extends over 12 amino acids. Trimming cost V 10 bases and J 8 bases; bases outside gene matches: 9. This CDR3 reads CATTTGEAGYTF. CDR3 sequence (DNA): TGTGCCACTACGACAGGGGAGGCGGGCTACACCTTC.

J is TRBJ2-7 and V is TRBV30; 8 positions match TRBD2. After removal of 3 bases from V and 3 bases from J, the junction contained 7 bases not matched to a gene. This CDR3 is 14 amino acids long. Germline V CDR1 and CDR2: GTSNPN, SVGIG (reference sequence). The CDR3 nucleotides read TGTGCCTGGAGGGGGCGGGAGGAACGCTACGAGCAGTACTTC. This codes for CAWRGREERYEQYF.

The J gene is TRBJ2-5, the V gene TRBV6-5; TRBD2 matches 8 bases. The germline CDR1 and CDR2 sequences are MNHEY and SVGAGI. V lost 7 bases, J lost 7 bases, and 8 bases stayed unmatched. This CDR3 is 13 amino acids long. This CDR3 reads CASNRGGPGTQYF. In DNA, the CDR3 is TGTGCCAGCAACCGGGGGGGCCCGGGGACCCAGTACTTC.

This clone was found once. This rearrangement joins TRBV5-1 to TRBJ2-2, with 10 bases fitting TRBD2. The J segment lost 6 bases and the V segment lost 1 base, leaving 3 bases of the junction unmatched. The CDR3 spans 15 residues. Looked up from germline, CDR1 is SGHRS and CDR2 is YFSETQ. The CDR3 loop is CASSLSTSGAGELFF. In DNA, the CDR3 is TGCGCCAGCAGCTTGAGCACTAGCGGGGCCGGGGAGCTGTTTTTT.

V usage is TRBV5-4 and J usage is TRBJ2-7; 10 bases align to TRBD1. J gave up 4 bases and V 0 bases, and 7 bases lay outside the gene matches. Germline V lookup: CDR1 SGHNT, CDR2 YYREEE (reference sequence). The CDR3 is 16 residues long. The CDR3 sequence is CASSLAGQGSRYEQYF. The CDR3 DNA sequence: TGTGCCAGCAGCTTGGCGGGACAGGGGAGTAGGTACGAGCAGTACTTC.

The rearrangement uses TRBV5-1 and TRBJ2-3; D perhaps matches TRBD2 (5 bases). The CDR3 spans 16 residues. The germline gives CDR1 SGHRS, CDR2 YFSETQ. The V and J ends lost 0 bases and 4 bases respectively, with 15 bases between them. This CDR3 is CASSLALDLRADTQYF. Written as DNA, the CDR3 is TGCGCCAGCAGCTTGGCCTTGGACCTGAGGGCAGATACGCAGTATTTT.

The rearrangement joins TRBV9 to TRBJ2-7; D not resolved. V lost 1 base to trimming and J lost 1 base, with 6 bases between them. The CDR3 loop spans 13 amino acids. Looked up from germline, CDR1 is SGDLS and CDR2 is YYNGEE. CDR3 region: CASSVSGSYEQYF. DNA for the CDR3: TGTGCCAGCAGCGTATCAGGATCCTACGAGCAGTACTTC.

The gene calls are TRBV5-4 and TRBJ2-7, with 9 bases lining up with TRBD1. Trimming at V came to 4 bases and at J to 6 bases, leaving 8 bases not matched to a gene. CDR3 length: 14 amino acids. Germline V gene data show CDR1 as SGHNT and CDR2 as YYREEE (reference sequence). The CDR3 spells CASSTRTGEVEQYF. CDR3 DNA sequence: TGTGCCAGCAGCACCCGGACAGGGGAGGTCGAGCAGTACTTC.

The CDR3 is CASSLHTGSSYNEQFF. As DNA, the CDR3 is TGTGCCAGCAGCTTACATACGGGGAGCTCCTACAATGAGCAGTTCTTC. The chain couples TRBV7-3 to TRBJ2-1; D is possibly TRBD2 (5 bases). CDR3 length equals 16 residues. Germline V gene data show CDR1 as SGHTA and CDR2 as FQGTGA. V lost 2 bases to trimming and J lost 0 bases, with 11 bases between them. Filled out from reference TRBV7-3 and TRBJ2-1, the complete variable domain reads GAGVSQTPSNKVTEKGKYVELRCDPISGHTALYWYRQSLGQGPEFLIYFQGTGAADDSGLPNDRFFAVRPEGSVSTLKIQRTERGDSAVYLCASSLHTGSSYNEQFFGPGTRLTVL.

The chain recombines TRBV7-8 with TRBJ1-2; the D is unclear. Germline V CDR1 and CDR2: SGHVS, FQNEAQ. Trimming stripped 4 bases from V and 1 base from J, with 16 bases between. CDR3 size: 16 residues. In nucleotides, the CDR3 is TGTGCCAGCAGCTCTCTTCGGGAAATCTTTAACTATGGCTACACCTTC. This gives the protein CASSSLREIFNYGYTF. Drawing the rest from reference TRBV7-8 and TRBJ1-2, the complete variable domain is GAGVSQSPRYKVAKRGQDVALRCDPISGHVSLFWYQQALGQGPEFLTYFQNEAQLDKSGLPSDRFFAERPEGSVSTLKIQRTQQEDSAVYLCASSSLREIFNYGYTFGSGTRLTVV.

This chain uses TRBV9 with TRBJ2-3; D is possibly TRBD2 (5 bases). Germline CDR1 SGDLS, CDR2 YYNGEE. The V and J ends lost 0 bases and 0 bases respectively, with 5 bases between them. The CDR3 consists of 14 residues. This CDR3 reads CASSVGTSTDTQYF. Written as DNA, the CDR3 is TGTGCCAGCAGCGTAGGGACTAGCACAGATACGCAGTATTTT.

V usage is TRBV6-4 and J usage is TRBJ2-2; 8 nucleotides agree with TRBD1. Germline V gene lookup returns CDR1 MRHNA and CDR2 SNTAGT. Trimming took 4 bases from V and 4 from J; bases not matched to a gene: 5. This CDR3 region has 15 residues. The CDR3 coding sequence is TGTGCCAGCAGTGCGGTCGGGACAGGCACCGGGGAGCTGTTTTTT. Translating gives CASSAVGTGTGELFF.

V is TRBV7-2 and J is TRBJ2-1; the D gene is possibly TRBD1 (6 bases). Trimming shortened V by 4 bases and J by 4 bases, and 14 bases separated the two germline ends. Germline lookup yields CDR1 SGHTA and CDR2 FQGNSA. The CDR3 spans 15 residues. CDR3 region: CASSSPWTAYNEQFF. CDR3 coding DNA: TGTGCCAGCAGCTCACCCTGGACAGCTTACAATGAGCAGTTCTTC.

The V call is TRBV6-6, the J call TRBJ2-7; TRBD2 is a possible D gene (5 bases). The CDR3 loop spans 14 amino acids. The V gene's germline CDR1 is MNHNY and CDR2 SVGAGI (reference sequence). V was pared by 7 bases and J by 0 bases, with 13 bases between. CDR3 amino acids: CASKLEAVSYEQYF. DNA for the CDR3: TGTGCCAGCAAACTGGAGGCAGTCTCCTACGAGCAGTACTTC.

The CDR3 bases are TGTGCCATCAGCGGGACAGGCGGCTATGGCTACACCTTC. Its translation is CAISGTGGYGYTF. The chain recombines TRBV10-3 with TRBJ1-2, with 8 positions matching TRBD1. The ends lost 6 bases at V and 4 bases at J; junction bases unmatched: 4. CDR1 and CDR2 from the germline V gene are ENHRY and SYGVKD. There are 13 residues in the CDR3.

The rearrangement uses TRBV27 and TRBJ2-3; 11 bases map to TRBD2. Germline values: CDR1 MNHEY, CDR2 SMNVEV (reference sequence). After removal of 2 bases from V and 11 bases from J, the junction contained 9 bases not matched to a gene. There are 15 residues in the CDR3. The CDR3 nucleotides are TGTGCCAGCAGTTTAAATTTAGCGGGAGGGCCTGGGCAGTATTTT. Its protein is CASSLNLAGGPGQYF.

The chain uses TRBV29-1 and TRBJ1-1; D is uncertain. V lost 4 bases and J 5 bases, leaving 14 bases between the germline ends. Germline values: CDR1 SQVTM, CDR2 ANQGSEA. The CDR3 has 13 residues. In DNA form, the CDR3 reads TGCAGCGTTGGGGCTCCGGGAGGTACTGAAGCTTTCTTT. This gives the protein CSVGAPGGTEAFF.

The V gene is TRBV7-3, the J gene TRBJ1-2, with 10 nucleotides matching TRBD1. This CDR3 contains 16 residues. Germline lookup yields CDR1 SGHTA and CDR2 FQGTGA. V gave up 4 bases and J gave up 5 bases; unmatched junction bases: 10. This CDR3 reads CASSSRTGGKLYGYTF. DNA for the CDR3: TGTGCCAGCAGCTCCCGGACAGGGGGTAAATTATATGGCTACACCTTC.

This sequence joins TRBV19 and TRBJ1-4, with 7 bases fitting TRBD1. The CDR3 is 13 residues long. Germline CDR1 LNHDA, CDR2 SQIVND (reference sequence). V was clipped by 10 bases and J by 3 bases; unmatched bases: 5. CDR3: CATRGPANEKLFF. The CDR3 DNA sequence: TGTGCCACGAGGGGGCCGGCTAATGAAAAACTGTTTTTT.

A single count supports this clone. The chain combines TRBV14 with TRBJ2-7, with 7 nucleotides matching TRBD2. The trim removed 5 bases at V and 4 bases at J, leaving 2 bases unmatched. The CDR3 runs to 12 residues. Germline V lookup: CDR1 SGHDN, CDR2 FVKESK. CDR3 loop: CASSYSGYEQYF. In DNA form, the CDR3 reads TGTGCCAGCAGCTATAGCGGGTACGAGCAGTACTTC.

This chain joins TRBV27 and TRBJ2-3, with no clear D. V lost 5 bases, J lost 3 bases, and 6 bases lay in between. The CDR3 is 12 residues long. CDR1 and CDR2 from the germline V gene are MNHEY and SMNVEV (reference sequence). The DNA for the CDR3 is TGTGCCAGCAGTCCCAGGACAGATACGCAGTATTTT. The encoded protein is CASSPRTDTQYF.

This clone was seen just once. The chain couples TRBV2 to TRBJ2-2; 9 positions agree with TRBD1. The germline gives CDR1 SNHLY, CDR2 FYNNEI. V dropped 6 bases and J dropped 2; count of bases not matched to a gene: 7. This CDR3 contains 16 residues. For the CDR3, the DNA is TGTGCCAGCAGGAGAGGACAGGGGTCTAACACCGGGGAGCTGTTTTTT. Protein product: CASRRGQGSNTGELFF.

This chain connects TRBV7-3 to TRBJ2-2, with 9 bases identical to TRBD1. Germline assignment: CDR1 SGHTA and CDR2 FQGTGA. J gave up 4 bases and V 3 bases, and 9 bases lay outside the gene matches. The CDR3 is 17 residues long. CDR3 in amino acids: CASSLGDRVYSTGELFF. CDR3 coding DNA: TGTGCCAGCAGCTTGGGGGACAGGGTTTATAGCACCGGGGAGCTGTTTTTT.

The genes are TRBV7-2 and TRBJ2-4; a possible D gene is TRBD1 (5 bases). CDR1 is SGHTA and CDR2 is FQGNSA in the germline V gene. V lost 3 bases and J lost 2, with 8 bases in between. This CDR3 region has 14 residues. The CDR3 here is CASSLGLPKNIQYF. The CDR3, as DNA: TGTGCCAGCAGCTTGGGGCTACCCAAAAACATTCAGTACTTC.